The 18 T cell receptor beta chains presented below share a single source sample, sequenced in a study of human T cells and chemical hapten exposure. TCRdb itself ran the RACE reads through MiXCR, one entry per CDR3 protein. Of around 120,000 distinct CDR3 sequences listed, about 13% are singletons. The time point: patch test 1, 2 weeks after DPC sensitization. The treatment denotes: therapeutic diphenylcyclopropenone sensitization with weekly scalp DPC. The sample consisted of whole blood, taken in connection with sensitization to the hapten diphenylcyclopropenone (DPC). The receptors were gathered from a man between 18 and 35 years old with alopecia areata. Some clones in this sample may be carry-over from other donors' samples.

In its sample, this clonotype was seen many times. This chain joins TRBV7-3 and TRBJ1-1, with D tentatively TRBD1 (5 bases). The CDR3 covers 13 residues. The V gene lost 2 bases and the J gene lost 7 bases, with 11 bases spanning the gap. Per germline, CDR1 SGHTA and CDR2 FQGTGA. Here the CDR3 DNA reads TGTGCCAGCAGCTTAGGGGGTAGCAATGAAGCTTTCTTT. Protein: CASSLGGSNEAFF.

This clonotype came up a few times. The gene calls are TRBV6-5 and TRBJ2-1, with D hard to call. This CDR3 is built from 15 residues. Looked up from germline, CDR1 is MNHEY and CDR2 is SVGAGI. With 0 bases removed from V and 6 bases from J, the gap between germline ends came to 12 bases. The CDR3 region has the DNA TGTGCCAGCAGTTACTCGACCGGGCTGGGCAATGAGCAGTTCTTC. It yields the protein CASSYSTGLGNEQFF.

The table lists this clonotype with many counts. The chain couples TRBV7-3 to TRBJ1-6; D remains unclear. The germline V and J ends were trimmed by 2 bases and 8 bases, with 10 bases remaining between them. CDR3 length: 14 amino acids. Germline V gene lookup returns CDR1 SGHTA and CDR2 FQGTGA. The CDR3 here is CASSLSGPHSPLHF. CDR3 nucleotide sequence: TGTGCCAGCAGCTTATCCGGGCCGCATTCACCCCTCCACTTT.

DNA of the CDR3: TGTGCCAGCTCACCACGGGTATCCGGGGGCCGAGCAGATACGCAGTATTTT. Translated: CASSPRVSGGRADTQYF. The chain links TRBV18 to TRBJ2-3; TRBD1 or TRBD2 may be the D gene (6 bases each). The CDR3 is 17 amino acids. Trimming took off 1 base at V and 4 bases at J, with 18 bases between the two ends. CDR1 KGHSH and CDR2 LQKENI come from the germline V gene.

The sample holds a few counts of this clonotype. The CDR3 region is CAISRGEVADTQYF. DNA of the CDR3: TGTGCCATCAGTAGAGGGGAGGTGGCAGATACGCAGTATTTT. The V gene is TRBV10-3, the J gene TRBJ2-3; D is perhaps TRBD2 (6 bases). CDR1 ENHRY and CDR2 SYGVKD come from the germline V gene. The V and J ends lost 5 bases and 4 bases respectively, with 13 bases between them. The CDR3 totals 14 residues.

This clonotype was counted many times. This chain connects TRBV18 to TRBJ1-1; no definite D call. The CDR3 is 14 amino acids. Germline V gives CDR1 KGHSH, CDR2 LQKENI. V lost 2 bases, J lost 5 bases, and 12 bases lay in between. The CDR3 region is CASSPIVGKTEAFF. CDR3 nucleotide sequence: TGTGCCAGCTCACCAATAGTGGGGAAAACTGAAGCTTTCTTT.

This clonotype came up a few times. The genes are TRBV4-2 and TRBJ1-4; D possibly corresponds to TRBD1 (6 bases). The V end was cut by 2 bases, the J end by 4 bases, with 14 bases between. This CDR3 is 16 amino acids long. Germline CDR1 reads LGHNA; CDR2 reads YNFKEQ. The CDR3 coding sequence is TGTGCCAGCAGCCAAAACCCACAGGGTTTTAATGAAAAACTGTTTTTT. Translated, it gives CASSQNPQGFNEKLFF.

The chain is built from TRBV6-1 and TRBJ1-2; no definite D call. Germline CDR1 MNHNS, CDR2 SASEGT. The CDR3 extends over 14 amino acids. V was trimmed by 6 bases and J by 8 bases, leaving 19 bases between them. In DNA form, the CDR3 reads TGTGCCAGCAGGGTTTCCGTGACGAAAGGAGGCTACACCTTC. Translated, it gives CASRVSVTKGGYTF.

The chain is built from TRBV20-1 and TRBJ1-1; D gene uncertain. Germline V gene lookup returns CDR1 DFQATT and CDR2 SNEGSKA (reference sequence). This CDR3 is built from 15 residues. Trimming took off 2 bases at V and 0 bases at J, with 13 bases between the two ends. The CDR3 DNA follows: TGCAGTGCTAGAAGGTGGTTGGAGATGAACACTGAAGCTTTCTTT. Protein sequence: CSARRWLEMNTEAFF.

This clonotype was seen a few times. The rearrangement joins TRBV6-5 to TRBJ2-2, with 11 positions matching TRBD2. Germline trimming cut 0 bases from V and 0 bases from J; bases unmatched to any gene: 6. The length of the CDR3 is 19 residues. Germline CDR1 is MNHEY and CDR2 is SVGAGI. The CDR3 reads CASSYSTSGENANTGELFF. The CDR3 DNA reads as TGTGCCAGCAGTTACTCGACTAGCGGGGAGAATGCGAACACCGGGGAGCTGTTTTTT.

V usage is TRBV29-1 and J usage is TRBJ2-7, with D possibly matching TRBD1 (5 bases). The CDR3 is 14 residues long. CDR1 is SQVTM, CDR2 ANQGSEA, per germline. Trimming took off 0 bases at V and 1 base at J, with 10 bases between the two ends. The DNA of the CDR3 is TGCAGCGTTGAAGATAGAGACAGTTCCTACGAGCAGTACGTC. Encoded protein: CSVEDRDSSYEQYV.

V gene TRBV14 combines with J gene TRBJ2-2; D gene unclear. The CDR3 sequence is 13 residues long. Germline CDR1 reads SGHDN; CDR2 reads FVKESK. V lost 1 base and J 6 bases, leaving 6 bases between the germline ends. For the CDR3, the DNA is TGTGCCAGCAGCCAAGTCGTTGCCGGGGAGCTGTTTTTT. The encoded protein is CASSQVVAGELFF.

Worth noting for this clonotype: One end of the junction fails to match germline, which may point to a read error. V gene TRBV7-9 combines with J gene TRBJ1-2; the match to TRBD1 covers 7 bases. Per the germline V gene, CDR1 is SEHNR and CDR2 is FQNEAQ (reference sequence). This CDR3 spans 11 amino acids. CDR3 amino acids: CASGRGYGYTF. CDR3 DNA sequence: TGCGCCTCTGGCAGGGGGTATGGCTACACCTTC. Complete variable domain (other parts from reference TRBV7-9 and TRBJ1-2): DTGVSQNPRHKITKRGQNVTFRCDPISEHNRLYWYRQTLGQGPEFLTYFQNEAQLEKSRLLSDRFSAERPKGSFSTLEIQRTEQGDSAMYLCASGRGYGYTFGSGTRLTVV.

Only a few counts were recorded for this clonotype. This chain uses TRBV4-3 with TRBJ2-3; TRBD2 agrees at 8 bases. V shed 2 bases and J 2 bases; nucleotides not matched to a gene: 3. The CDR3 contains 15 residues. Per the germline V gene, CDR1 is LGHNA and CDR2 is YSLEER. The CDR3 DNA reads as TGCGCCAGCAGCCAATTAGCGGGGTCCACAGATACGCAGTATTTT. Translating gives CASSQLAGSTDTQYF.

This clonotype was detected a few times. This chain links TRBV6-4 with TRBJ1-1; D is possibly TRBD1 (5 bases). CDR3 length: 14 residues. Germline V lookup: CDR1 MRHNA, CDR2 SNTAGT. The V and J ends lost 6 bases and 3 bases respectively, with 14 bases between them. The CDR3 DNA sequence: TGTGCCAGCAGGCCGGGACTCCGGGACACTGAAGCTTTCTTT. The encoded protein is CASRPGLRDTEAFF.

This chain connects TRBV9 to TRBJ2-2; TRBD2 agrees at 12 bases. Germline-derived CDR1 and CDR2 are SGDLS and YYNGEE. The CDR3 contains 17 residues. The V segment lost 4 bases and the J segment 3 bases; nucleotides outside the gene matches: 7. CDR3 coding DNA: TGTGCCAGCAGCACCAGACTAGCGGGGGCAGACACCGGGGAGCTGTTTTTT. This codes for CASSTRLAGADTGELFF. Supplemented by reference TRBV9 and TRBJ2-2, the full variable domain reads DSGVTQTPKHLITATGQRVTLRCSPRSGDLSVYWYQQSLDQGLQFLIQYYNGEERAKGNILERFSAQQFPDLHSELNLSSLELGDSALYFCASSTRLAGADTGELFFGEGSRLTVL.

This clonotype was detected ten times or more. V usage is TRBV7-9 and J usage is TRBJ1-2, with D perhaps matching TRBD1 (6 bases). CDR1 is SEHNR, CDR2 FQNEAQ, per germline (reference sequence). Between the trimmed V and J ends, which lost 5 bases and 4 bases, there was a span of 14 bases. The CDR3 has 14 residues. CDR3 in amino acids: CASSKDGQIYGYTF. DNA for the CDR3: TGTGCCAGCAGCAAAGATGGACAGATCTATGGCTACACCTTC.

This clonotype came up a few times. V is TRBV9 and J is TRBJ2-1, with 10 bases identical to TRBD2. J gave up 3 bases and V 4 bases, and 7 bases lay outside the gene matches. Germline CDR1 is SGDLS and CDR2 is YYNGEE. The CDR3 has 16 amino acids. CDR3 in amino acids: CASSTQRGGIYNEQFF. DNA for the CDR3: TGTGCCAGCAGCACCCAGCGGGGGGGTATCTACAATGAGCAGTTCTTC.